The 31 T cell receptor beta chains below were found in one sample sequenced in a study of CD8 T cells in Susac syndrome (dated by TCRdb to between 2018 and 2020). The library was made by the immunoSEQ multiplex PCR assay. RNA was extracted using the RNeasy kit, and about 0.45 to 1 ug of the RNA was reverse transcribed with random hexamers. TCRdb ran its own pipeline on the public reads, namely fastp trimming at Q25 and MiXCR clone calling, and kept in-frame beta chains. CDR3 protein sequences are deduplicated, and each keeps its most common genes and DNA. This sample holds about 52,000 distinct CDR3 sequences; 93% were observed only once. Roughly 0.5% of the sample lies in the top ten. Sequencing was carried out using CD8+ T cells from PBMCs. Every receptor here comes from a human donor with multiple sclerosis.

The chain uses TRBV9 and TRBJ1-6; D is unclear. CDR1 and CDR2 (germline): SGDLS, YYNGEE. V lost 4 bases and J 11 bases, leaving 13 bases between the germline ends. This CDR3 contains 13 residues. The CDR3 sequence is CASSQGPPPPLHF. Written as DNA, the CDR3 is TGTGCCAGCAGCCAAGGGCCCCCCCCACCCCTCCACTTT. The full variable domain, completed using reference TRBV9 and TRBJ1-6, is DSGVTQTPKHLITATGQRVTLRCSPRSGDLSVYWYQQSLDQGLQFLIQYYNGEERAKGNILERFSAQQFPDLHSELNLSSLELGDSALYFCASSQGPPPPLHFGNGTRLTVT.

CDR3 sequence reads: CASSFGPRAGAYNEQFF. As DNA, the CDR3 is TGTGCCAGCAGTTTTGGGCCCCGGGCGGGGGCCTACAATGAGCAGTTCTTC. The V gene is TRBV28, the J gene TRBJ2-1, with TRBD2 identical over 7 bases. CDR3 length: 17 residues. The V gene's germline CDR1 is MDHEN and CDR2 SYDVKM. V trimming: 3 bases; J trimming: 2 bases; junction bases outside the gene matches: 10. The full variable domain, in which reference TRBV28 and TRBJ2-1 provide the parts outside the CDR3, is DVKVTQSSRYLVKRTGEKVFLECVQDMDHENMFWYRQDPGLGLRLIYFSYDVKMKEKGDIPEGYSVSREKKERFSLILESASTNQTSMYLCASSFGPRAGAYNEQFFGPGTRLTVL.

J is TRBJ2-1 and V is TRBV20-1; D not certain. This CDR3 has 13 amino acids. Germline V CDR1 and CDR2: DFQATT, SNEGSKA (reference sequence). Trimming took off 4 bases at V and 6 bases at J, with 13 bases between the two ends. The CDR3 loop is CSATPFLGNEQFF. CDR3 sequence (DNA): TGCAGTGCTACCCCCTTTCTAGGCAATGAGCAGTTCTTC.

The CDR3 sequence is CSVELLLGTQYF. The CDR3 bases are TGCAGCGTGGAACTATTATTAGGGACCCAGTACTTC. The chain joins TRBV29-1 to TRBJ2-5; D is ambiguous. The CDR3 covers 12 residues. V was shortened by 6 bases and J by 7 bases, with 15 bases between the two germline ends. The germline CDR1 and CDR2 sequences are SQVTM and ANQGSEA.

The chain is built from TRBV12-3 or TRBV12-4 and TRBJ2-7; perhaps TRBD2 as D (6 bases). The ends were cut back, 3 bases at V and 5 bases at J, with 17 bases in the middle. CDR3 size: 15 residues. CDR3 nucleotides: TGTGCCAGCAGTTTGGCGGGGCGCCCTCTGGACGAGCAGTACTTC. It encodes CASSLAGRPLDEQYF.

The V call is TRBV30, the J call TRBJ1-1; D uncertain. Germline V gene lookup returns CDR1 GTSNPN and CDR2 SVGIG (reference sequence). V lost 0 bases, J lost 2 bases, and 7 bases lay in between. The CDR3 sequence is 13 residues long. CDR3 nucleotides: TGTGCCTGGAGTGTTGCAGGAAACACTGAAGCTTTCTTT. Its protein product is CAWSVAGNTEAFF.

The chain has TRBV5-6 and TRBJ2-4, with D unclear. Germline V gives CDR1 SGHDT, CDR2 YYEEEE. V was clipped by 3 bases and J by 5 bases, with 12 bases between them. The CDR3 consists of 14 residues. CDR3 in amino acids: CASSSETHENIQYF. CDR3 bases: TGTGCCAGCAGCTCTGAAACACACGAAAACATTCAGTACTTC.

The rearrangement uses TRBV2 and TRBJ1-5; weak D call: TRBD1 (5 bases). V lost 1 base to trimming and J lost 6 bases, with 13 bases between them. Germline V gene data show CDR1 as SNHLY and CDR2 as FYNNEI. The CDR3 consists of 15 residues. The CDR3 loop is CASSEGSQGVQPQHF. DNA for the CDR3: TGTGCCAGCAGTGAAGGAAGTCAGGGCGTTCAGCCCCAGCATTTT.

This rearrangement joins TRBV7-6 to TRBJ1-1; the D is unclear. Per the germline V gene, CDR1 is SGHVS and CDR2 is FNYEAQ. The ends were cut back, 5 bases at V and 1 base at J, with 14 bases in the middle. The CDR3 sequence is 15 residues long. CDR3 in DNA: TGTGCCAGCAGCCGATCCCAACTAGGGAACACTGAAGCTTTCTTT. This translates into CASSRSQLGNTEAFF.

The V and J genes are TRBV5-4 and TRBJ1-1; D is unresolved. This CDR3 spans 12 amino acids. In germline, CDR1 is SGHNT, CDR2 YYREEE (reference sequence). V was trimmed by 4 bases and J by 4 bases, leaving 8 bases between them. The CDR3 sequence: CASSPSGTEAFF. The CDR3 DNA reads as TGTGCCAGCAGCCCGAGCGGCACTGAAGCTTTCTTT.

This clonotype was seen just once. The CDR3 here is CASSQSGGDRGRGKNIQYF. As DNA, the CDR3 is TGCGCCAGCAGTCAATCGGGAGGGGACAGGGGAAGGGGAAAAAACATTCAGTACTTC. The chain has TRBV23-1 and TRBJ2-4, with TRBD1 matching 10 bases. TRBV23-1 is marked as an open reading frame, function uncertain. V dropped 0 bases and J dropped 4; count of bases not matched to a gene: 12. The CDR3 contains 19 residues.

This clonotype was seen only once. The rearrangement uses TRBV6-2 or TRBV6-3 and TRBJ2-6; the D is unclear. The CDR3 spans 16 residues. Trimming removed 4 bases at V and 1 base at J, with 11 bases between. Germline V CDR1 and CDR2: MNHEY, SVGEGT. CDR3 sequence reads: CASSSPVRSGANVLTF. The CDR3, as DNA: TGTGCCAGCAGTTCCCCCGTTAGGTCTGGGGCCAACGTCCTGACTTTC.

CDR3 sequence reads: CASSFSGGRYGYTF. CDR3 DNA sequence: TGTGCCAGCAGCTTTTCTGGAGGGAGATATGGCTACACCTTC. The chain links TRBV11-2 to TRBJ1-2; unclear D gene. The CDR3 consists of 14 residues. The ends were cut back, 3 bases at V and 5 bases at J, with 13 bases in the middle. The germline gives CDR1 SGHAT, CDR2 FQNNGV.

The chain's CDR3 is CASSSPLDRVAVGYTF. In DNA, the CDR3 is TGTGCCAGCAGCTCACCTTTAGACAGGGTAGCTGTCGGCTACACCTTC. The V gene is TRBV7-9, the J gene TRBJ1-2; TRBD1 matches 7 bases. The junction had 16 bases not matched to a gene; V was cut back by 4 bases and J by 8 bases. This CDR3 has 16 residues. Germline-derived CDR1 and CDR2 are SEHNR and FQNEAQ (reference sequence). Supplemented by reference TRBV7-9 and TRBJ1-2, the full variable domain reads DTGVSQNPRHKITKRGQNVTFRCDPISEHNRLYWYRQTLGQGPEFLTYFQNEAQLEKSRLLSDRFSAERPKGSFSTLEIQRTEQGDSAMYLCASSSPLDRVAVGYTFGSGTRLTVV.

The V and J genes are TRBV7-8 and TRBJ1-4; D gene ambiguous. Germline-derived CDR1 and CDR2 are SGHVS and FQNEAQ. The V end was cut by 3 bases, the J end by 4 bases, with 12 bases between. CDR3 length: 15 residues. DNA for the CDR3: TGTGCCAGCAGCTTCCAGACGGGTGGTAATGAAAAACTGTTTTTT. Protein sequence: CASSFQTGGNEKLFF.

The chain carries TRBV2 and TRBJ1-6; D gene unclear. CDR3 length equals 16 residues. Germline loops: CDR1 SNHLY, CDR2 FYNNEI. The V end was cut by 2 bases, the J end by 3 bases, with 11 bases between. The CDR3 sequence: CASSELHANYNSPLHF. The CDR3 coding sequence is TGTGCCAGCAGTGAATTGCACGCCAACTATAATTCACCCCTCCACTTT.

The V and J genes are TRBV18 and TRBJ1-2; D is ambiguous. The CDR3 loop spans 12 amino acids. Germline loops: CDR1 KGHSH, CDR2 LQKENI. V lost 5 bases, J lost 5 bases, and 9 bases lay in between. The CDR3 loop is CASSWVRYGYTF. In DNA, the CDR3 is TGTGCCAGCTCATGGGTTCGTTATGGCTACACCTTC.

This chain links TRBV15 with TRBJ2-1; a possible D gene is TRBD1 (5 bases). The CDR3 loop spans 15 amino acids. Germline-derived CDR1 and CDR2 are LNHNV and YYDKDF (reference sequence). With 7 bases removed from V and 7 bases from J, the gap between germline ends came to 20 bases. Here the CDR3 DNA reads TGTGCCACCATCCCTAGGGCAGGGTCCAGGAATGAGCAGTTCTTC. It yields the protein CATIPRAGSRNEQFF.

This chain links TRBV4-1 with TRBJ2-2; perhaps D is TRBD1 or TRBD2 (6 bases each). Trimming took off 2 bases at V and 3 bases at J, with 13 bases between the two ends. The CDR3 spans 16 residues. Germline CDR1 reads MGHRA; CDR2 reads YSYEKL. CDR3 DNA sequence: TGCGCCAGCAGCCAAACATTAAGGGGGGACACCGGGGAGCTGTTTTTT. It specifies CASSQTLRGDTGELFF.

The chain links TRBV7-9 to TRBJ1-1; TRBD1 matches 9 bases. There are 10 residues in the CDR3. Germline loops: CDR1 SEHNR, CDR2 FQNEAQ (reference sequence). This CDR3 is CGDRDAEAFF. The CDR3 DNA is TGTGGGGACAGGGACGCTGAAGCTTTCTTT.

The chain combines TRBV6-5 with TRBJ2-5; 8 positions match TRBD2. V was clipped by 0 bases and J by 5 bases; unmatched bases: 8. The CDR3 is 16 residues long. Per the germline V gene, CDR1 is MNHEY and CDR2 is SVGAGI. CDR3 region: CASSYSRAGDLETQYF. The CDR3 nucleotides read TGTGCCAGCAGTTACTCACGAGCGGGGGACTTGGAGACCCAGTACTTC.

This chain connects TRBV4-3 to TRBJ2-5; D might be TRBD1 (7 bases). This CDR3 has 16 amino acids. V was cut by 4 bases and J by 1 base, with 16 bases left in between. The germline CDR1 and CDR2 sequences are LGHNA and YSLEER. The CDR3 protein is CASSREGAGSQETQYF. CDR3 in DNA: TGCGCCAGCAGCCGTGAGGGGGCCGGGAGCCAAGAGACCCAGTACTTC.

The chain employs TRBV6-5 and TRBJ1-2; TRBD1 matches at 7 bases. The ends lost 0 bases at V and 3 bases at J; junction bases unmatched: 1. The CDR3 has 14 amino acids. Germline loops: CDR1 MNHEY, CDR2 SVGAGI. CDR3 nucleotide sequence: TGTGCCAGCAGTTACTCGGGACAGTACTATGGCTACACCTTC. It is translated as CASSYSGQYYGYTF.

CDR3 bases: TGTGCCAGCAGTCCGCTAGGTAGTAGCGGGTACGAGCAGTACTTC. Its translation: CASSPLGSSGYEQYF. The chain recombines TRBV6-6 with TRBJ2-7, with 7 bases that match TRBD2. CDR3 length: 15 residues. Trimming took 5 bases from V and 4 from J; bases not matched to a gene: 11. CDR1 and CDR2 from the germline V gene are MNHNY and SVGAGI (reference sequence).

The V and J genes are TRBV16 and TRBJ2-7; D is possibly TRBD1 (6 bases). V was cut by 6 bases and J by 3 bases, with 6 bases left in between. This CDR3 has 11 residues. Per germline, CDR1 KGHSY and CDR2 FQNENV. The CDR3 here is CASRGGYEQYF. CDR3 DNA: TGTGCCAGCAGAGGGGGCTACGAGCAGTACTTC.

The chain uses TRBV19 and TRBJ2-7; a possible D gene is TRBD2 (5 bases). The V gene lost 1 base and the J gene lost 3 bases, with 7 bases spanning the gap. This CDR3 is 13 amino acids long. Germline CDR1 is LNHDA and CDR2 is SQIVND (reference sequence). CDR3 DNA sequence: TGTGCCAGTAGTATAGGAGGGAGCTACGAGCAGTACTTC. Its protein product is CASSIGGSYEQYF.

The chain employs TRBV27 and TRBJ1-1; D might be TRBD1 (5 bases). With 6 bases removed from V and 1 base from J, the gap between germline ends came to 9 bases. The CDR3 sequence is 13 residues long. Germline assignment: CDR1 MNHEY and CDR2 SMNVEV (reference sequence). The CDR3 bases are TGTGCCAGCAGCTTCACAGGGAACACTGAAGCTTTCTTT. This encodes CASSFTGNTEAFF.

J is TRBJ2-5 and V is TRBV5-6; the D gene is possibly TRBD2 (5 bases). V was cut by 0 bases and J by 2 bases, with 8 bases left in between. This CDR3 is 14 amino acids long. Germline-derived CDR1 and CDR2 are SGHDT and YYEEEE. CDR3 loop: CASSLELVQETQYF. CDR3 DNA sequence: TGTGCCAGCAGCTTGGAACTAGTTCAAGAGACCCAGTACTTC.

The chain carries TRBV27 and TRBJ2-7; D is unclear. Trimming removed 3 bases from V and 2 bases from J, with 8 bases in between. The CDR3 has 13 residues. Germline V lookup: CDR1 MNHEY, CDR2 SMNVEV (reference sequence). CDR3: CASSFDGTYEQYF. CDR3 coding DNA: TGTGCCAGCAGTTTCGACGGAACCTACGAGCAGTACTTC.

V gene TRBV3-1 combines with J gene TRBJ2-7; TRBD1 matches 7 bases. V dropped 1 base and J dropped 2; count of bases not matched to a gene: 2. Germline lookup yields CDR1 LGHDT and CDR2 YNNKEL (reference sequence). This CDR3 has 14 residues. The CDR3 spells CASSQAGQTYEQYF. The CDR3 DNA follows: TGTGCCAGCAGCCAAGCGGGACAGACCTACGAGCAGTACTTC.

V gene TRBV30 combines with J gene TRBJ2-7; D is ambiguous. The CDR3 has 15 residues. CDR1 GTSNPN and CDR2 SVGIG come from the germline V gene (reference sequence). The germline V and J ends were trimmed by 0 bases and 5 bases, with 17 bases remaining between them. The CDR3 spells CAWSVGATDGHEQYF. The CDR3 bases are TGTGCCTGGAGTGTTGGCGCGACCGACGGCCACGAGCAGTACTTC. Supplemented by reference TRBV30 and TRBJ2-7, the full variable domain reads SQTIHQWPATLVQPVGSPLSLECTVEGTSNPNLYWYRQAAGRGLQLLFYSVGIGQISSEVPQNLSASRPQDRQFILSSKKLLLSDSGFYLCAWSVGATDGHEQYFGPGTRLTVT.